These 14 T cell receptor beta chains were all obtained from the same sample, sequenced in a study of blood T cells in healthy people across ages. Using a J-beta primer mix together with a sample-barcoded 5' primer, a second PCR was run for roughly 6 to 12 cycles. TCRdb analysed the 5' RACE reads with MiXCR anew, one entry per CDR3 protein. Here the sample spans under 800,000 distinct CDR3 sequences, around 40% being singletons. The sample taken for sequencing was blood. The receptors derive from a woman in her fifties or sixties in good health.

V and J are TRBV5-8 and TRBJ1-5, with 8 positions matching TRBD1. The V segment lost 1 base and the J segment 4 bases; nucleotides outside the gene matches: 10. This CDR3 spans 17 amino acids. Germline values: CDR1 SGHTS, CDR2 YDEGEE. CDR3 nucleotides: TGTGCCAGCAGCTTGCCCCCCGGGACAGGATGGAATCAGCCCCAGCATTTT. Translating gives CASSLPPGTGWNQPQHF.

This clonotype was seen ten or more times. The V gene is TRBV29-1, the J gene TRBJ2-7, with a tentative D call TRBD1 (6 bases). Germline assignment: CDR1 SQVTM and CDR2 ANQGSEA. CDR3 size: 12 residues. The V and J ends lost 5 bases and 3 bases respectively, with 11 bases between them. CDR3 bases: TGCAGCGTTAGGGGCAGGGGCTACGAGCAGTACTTC. The encoded protein is CSVRGRGYEQYF.

This clonotype was observed at least ten times. This chain connects TRBV7-2 to TRBJ2-7, with 7 bases aligning to TRBD2. The CDR3 has 13 amino acids. V shed 5 bases, J shed 10 bases, and the junction held 11 bases outside the gene matches. Per the germline V gene, CDR1 is SGHTA and CDR2 is FQGNSA. The CDR3 region is CASSMSTGGFQYF. For the CDR3, the DNA is TGTGCCAGCAGCATGAGTACGGGAGGTTTCCAGTACTTC. Together with reference TRBV7-2 and TRBJ2-7, the CDR3 gives the full variable domain: GAGVSQSPSNKVTEKGKDVELRCDPISGHTALYWYRQSLGQGLEFLIYFQGNSAPDKSGLPSDRFSAERTGGSVSTLTIQRTQQEDSAVYLCASSMSTGGFQYFGPGTRLTVT.

The chain is built from TRBV29-1 and TRBJ2-7; unclear D gene. Germline V gives CDR1 SQVTM, CDR2 ANQGSEA. The CDR3 sequence is 11 residues long. The V gene lost 5 bases and the J gene lost 3 bases, with 8 bases spanning the gap. Written as DNA, the CDR3 is TGCAGCGTTACCTTCGGCTACGAGCAGTACTTC. Its translation: CSVTFGYEQYF.

This rearrangement joins TRBV28 to TRBJ2-3; 14 bases fit TRBD2. Germline values: CDR1 MDHEN, CDR2 SYDVKM. The V and J ends lost 8 bases and 10 bases, in that order; junction bases with no gene match: 8. The CDR3 runs 14 residues. CDR3 bases: TGTGCCAGCTCCGGGACTAGCGGGGGACGGGCGCAGTATTTT. It translates to CASSGTSGGRAQYF.

The chain joins TRBV7-3 to TRBJ2-3; 8 bases match TRBD2. Germline lookup yields CDR1 SGHTA and CDR2 FQGTGA. The CDR3 length is 16 residues. J lost 4 bases, V lost 4 bases, and 10 bases had no gene match. CDR3 protein: CASSSSGTRSADTQYF. Here the CDR3 DNA reads TGTGCCAGCAGCTCCTCCGGGACTAGATCGGCAGATACGCAGTATTTT.

This sequence joins TRBV6-1 and TRBJ1-2; 7 bases line up with TRBD1. The CDR3 covers 15 residues. Germline V gene data show CDR1 as MNHNS and CDR2 as SASEGT. J lost 4 bases, V lost 1 base, and 6 bases had no gene match. For the CDR3, the DNA is TGTGCCAGCAGTGAAGAGGGGACAGAGTCCTATGGCTACACCTTC. Translated: CASSEEGTESYGYTF.

The sample holds many counts of this clonotype. The chain links TRBV20-1 to TRBJ2-1, with D unclear. The germline V gene has CDR1 DFQATT and CDR2 SNEGSKA (reference sequence). The CDR3 runs 10 residues. The V end lost 5 bases, the J end lost 9 bases, and 8 bases lay between the germline ends. CDR3 residues: CSALRREQFF. The CDR3 region has the DNA TGCAGTGCTCTTAGGCGTGAGCAGTTCTTC.

The chain recombines TRBV3-1 with TRBJ2-7; D is unclear. The J call is in doubt because the DNA end fits TRBJ2-5 better. The germline V gene encodes CDR1 LGHDT and CDR2 YNNKEL (reference sequence). The CDR3 extends over 11 amino acids. CDR3 DNA: TGTGCCAGCAGCCAAAGTCAGACCCAGTACTTC. It encodes CASSQSQTQYF.

This chain connects TRBV6-5 to TRBJ2-3; D call uncertain. V was cut by 5 bases and J by 6 bases, with 12 bases left in between. Germline CDR1 reads MNHEY; CDR2 reads SVGAGI. CDR3 length: 13 residues. As DNA, the CDR3 is TGTGCCAGCAGTCCCTCAAATGGGGATACGCAGTATTTT. It is translated as CASSPSNGDTQYF.

The rearrangement links TRBV20-1 to TRBJ2-7, with TRBD1 matching over 7 bases. CDR3 length equals 13 residues. Trimming at V came to 5 bases and at J to 4 bases, leaving 8 bases not matched to a gene. Per the germline V gene, CDR1 is DFQATT and CDR2 is SNEGSKA (reference sequence). The CDR3 DNA reads TGCAGTGCTCCCGGGACAGAATTTTACGAGCAGTACTTC. Encoded protein: CSAPGTEFYEQYF.

The V gene is TRBV20-1, the J gene TRBJ1-6; no definite D call. The CDR3 loop spans 16 amino acids. The germline CDR1 and CDR2 sequences are DFQATT and SNEGSKA (reference sequence). Trimming cost V 0 bases and J 2 bases, with 11 bases left between them. In DNA, the CDR3 is TGCAGTGCTAGAGATCTAAGGGAGACCTATAATTCACCCCTCCACTTT. Amino acid sequence: CSARDLRETYNSPLHF.

Concerning this clonotype: A junction boundary mismatches the germline segment, possibly from a read error. This chain connects TRBV4-3 to TRBJ2-1, with D tentatively TRBD1 (5 bases). Looked up from germline, CDR1 is LGHNA and CDR2 is YSLEER. CDR3 size: 15 residues. CDR3 sequence (DNA): TGCGCCAGCAGCCAAGATGCGGAGCCAGGGAATGCGCAGTTCTTC. Translated: CASSQDAEPGNAQFF.

This chain joins TRBV7-9 and TRBJ1-1, with D unclear. Germline CDR1 and CDR2: SEHNR and FQNEAQ (reference sequence). V was pared by 1 base and J by 4 bases, with 19 bases between. The CDR3 loop spans 17 amino acids. For the CDR3, the DNA is TGTGCCAGCAGCTTAGACGGTTTGCGAGGATCGCGCACTGAAGCTTTCTTT. It encodes CASSLDGLRGSRTEAFF.